A single sample is the source of the 8 T cell receptor beta chains below, sequenced in a study of graft-versus-host responses after intestinal transplantation. Repertoires were generated with immunoSEQ multiplex PCR, while TCRdb's copy carries only in-frame clones and drops some. The data show some 13,000 clones, with around 83% seen just once and about 50% held by the top ten. The material was PBMCs, obtained just under 130 days after transplant. The receptors derive from a human patient who received an intestinal transplant, so some T cells may come from the graft donor.

This clone has only a few counts. The chain links TRBV4-1 to TRBJ2-2; 10 nucleotides line up with TRBD2. V trimming: 4 bases; J trimming: 4 bases; junction bases outside the gene matches: 12. Germline V gene data show CDR1 as MGHRA and CDR2 as YSYEKL. The CDR3 runs to 18 residues. CDR3 nucleotide sequence: TGCGCCAGCAGCCCCCTAGTCCTAGCGGGAGATATCACCGGGGAGCTGTTTTTT. Its protein is CASSPLVLAGDITGELFF.

J is TRBJ2-6 and V is TRBV12-2. TRBV12-2 is noted as a pseudogene. The CDR3 length is 17 residues. The CDR3: CASRVRPTQSRANVLTF. DNA for the CDR3: TGTGCAAGTCGCGTGCGCCCCACACAAAGTCGGGCCAACGTCCTGACTTTC.

The chain combines TRBV6-1 with TRBJ2-5; D is unresolved. V lost 6 bases and J 5 bases, leaving 7 bases between the germline ends. This CDR3 contains 11 residues. Germline-derived CDR1 and CDR2 are MNHNS and SASEGT. The CDR3 DNA follows: TGTGCCAGCAGGAGTGGGGAGACCCAGTACTTC. It translates to CASRSGETQYF.

The chain combines TRBV7-3 with TRBJ2-7; the match to TRBD2 covers 7 bases. Germline V lookup: CDR1 SGHTA, CDR2 FQGTGA. This CDR3 has 16 residues. The V gene end was trimmed by 5 bases and the J gene end by 2 bases; junction bases not matched to a gene: 12. The CDR3 nucleotides are TGTGCCAGCAGCCCAGGTTTAAGCGGGACTCCCTACGAGCAGTACTTC. Protein sequence: CASSPGLSGTPYEQYF.

This clone appeared once. In nucleotides, the CDR3 is TGCGCCAGCAGCTTGGGTCCCGGGACAGGGACGAGCTCCTACGAGCAGTACTTC. Translation: CASSLGPGTGTSSYEQYF. V gene TRBV5-1 combines with J gene TRBJ2-7; 9 nucleotides match TRBD1. CDR1 and CDR2 from the germline V gene are SGHRS and YFSETQ. The J segment lost 0 bases and the V segment lost 0 bases, leaving 10 bases of the junction unmatched. This CDR3 is built from 18 residues. Full variable domain (missing parts from reference TRBV5-1 and TRBJ2-7): KAGVTQTPRYLIKTRGQQVTLSCSPISGHRSVSWYQQTPGQGLQFLFEYFSETQRNKGNFPGRFSGRQFSNSRSEMNVSTLELGDSALYLCASSLGPGTGTSSYEQYFGPGTRLTVT.

About this clone itself: A read error may produce the germline difference seen at one junction end. V and J are TRBV6-5 and TRBJ1-1, with a possible D match to TRBD1 (6 bases). The CDR3 loop spans 12 amino acids. Germline values: CDR1 MNHEY, CDR2 SVGAGI. This chain's CDR3 is CASSWGGRDQVF. The CDR3, as DNA: TGTGCCAGCAGCTGGGGGGGGCGAGATCAGGTCTTT.

This chain connects TRBV5-1 to TRBJ1-5; D might be TRBD1 (5 bases). Germline lookup yields CDR1 SGHRS and CDR2 YFSETQ. V was pared by 3 bases and J by 6 bases, with 16 bases between. The CDR3 is 15 amino acids. The CDR3 nucleotides read TGCGCCAGCAGCTGGGCGGGGGGTGGGAGTCAGCCCCAGCATTTT. Translation gives CASSWAGGGSQPQHF.

This clone was detected a few times. Other DNA sequences of this sample code for an identical CDR3. This chain connects TRBV6-6 to TRBJ1-2; D is undetermined. V was cut by 2 bases and J by 5 bases, with 15 bases left in between. The CDR3 extends over 15 amino acids. Looked up from germline, CDR1 is MNHNY and CDR2 is SVGAGI (reference sequence). The CDR3 nucleotides read TGTGCCAGCAGTTACACCGGAAGGGAAGGGTATGGCTACACCTTC. Translation gives CASSYTGREGYGYTF.